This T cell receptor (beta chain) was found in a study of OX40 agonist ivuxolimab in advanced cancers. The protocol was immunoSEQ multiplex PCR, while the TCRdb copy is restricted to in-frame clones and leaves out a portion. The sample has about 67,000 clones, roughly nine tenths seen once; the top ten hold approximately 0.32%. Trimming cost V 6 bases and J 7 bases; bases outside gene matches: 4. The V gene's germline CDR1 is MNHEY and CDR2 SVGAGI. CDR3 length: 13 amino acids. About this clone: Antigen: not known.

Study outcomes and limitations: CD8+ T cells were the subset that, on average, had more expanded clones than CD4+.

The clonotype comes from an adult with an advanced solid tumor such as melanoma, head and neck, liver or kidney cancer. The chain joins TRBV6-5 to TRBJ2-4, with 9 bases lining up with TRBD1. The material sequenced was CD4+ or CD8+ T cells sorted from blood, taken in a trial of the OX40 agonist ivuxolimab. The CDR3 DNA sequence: TGTGCCAGCAGCAAAGACAGGGGGAACATTCAGTACTTC. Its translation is CASSKDRGNIQYF.